This T cell receptor beta chain is from a study of blood T cell repertoires in COVID-19. On the study more broadly: Specimens from acute and convalescent COVID-19 originated in the United States, Italy and Spain.

Per the germline V gene, CDR1 is LGHDT and CDR2 is YNNKEL (reference sequence). The CDR3 extends over 15 amino acids. J lost 3 bases, V lost 5 bases, and 6 bases had no gene match. Libraries were prepared by immunoSEQ multiplex PCR; TCRdb keeps only in-frame clonotypes and omits some of them. The table lists about 140,000 clones, around 84% of them singletons, with 8.9% in the top ten. The chain has TRBV3-1 (or the pseudogene TRBV3-2) and TRBJ2-5, with TRBD1 matching over 10 bases. The sequence was collected from a young man with COVID-19, enrolled during active disease. Sequencing was carried out using peripheral blood. CDR3 sequence (DNA): TGTGCCAGCAGCAAAGGACAGGGGGGGGAAGAGACCCAGTACTTC. This codes for CASSKGQGGEETQYF.